The sequence of this TCR beta chain was determined in a study of vaccination effects on CD4 cells after COVID-19. Details on this clone: The antigen remains unidentified.

CD4+ T cells were isolated after around ten days of culture. Between March and December 2020, the person had a SARS-CoV-2 infection that PCR confirmed. Every participant took two doses of the BNT162b2 or mRNA-1273 vaccine. The CDR3 extends over 16 amino acids. V lost 1 base to trimming and J lost 1 base; unmatched junction nucleotides: 5. CDR1 is LGHDT and CDR2 is YNNKEL in the germline V gene (reference sequence). Profiled with immunoSEQ multiplex PCR; TCRdb holds only in-frame clones, not every one. Of tens of thousands of clones listed, just over 75% are singletons. The chain recombines TRBV3-1 (or the pseudogene TRBV3-2) with TRBJ1-1; 8 bases align to TRBD1. The sequence derives from a human donor who had a prior SARS-CoV-2 infection. The material was CD4+ T cells from PBMCs cultured without peptide, obtained after COVID-19 vaccination. The CDR3 DNA is TGTGCCAGCAGCCAAGTAGTAGACAGGGGGAACACTGAAGCTTTCTTT. Translating gives CASSQVVDRGNTEAFF.